Below, one T cell receptor beta chain is given with its context. Its antigen remains unknown. This record belongs to a study of shared clonotypes between healthy human individuals. Study in general: For every donor, three CD4 naive, three CD4 memory, two CD8 naive and one CD8 memory plates were used. Study-level results: Limitation of the genetic and exposure-history diversity represented came from the few donors.

Adult Caucasians living in Nashville, Tennessee made up all of the donors. Trimming removed 3 bases from V and 11 bases from J; junction bases left unmatched: 14. CDR1 and CDR2 from the germline V gene are KGHSH and LQKENI. This CDR3 has 17 residues. This was a deep-level run. This table comes from immunoSEQ multiplex PCR, and its TCRdb copy is limited to in-frame clones, with some not included. Of under 850,000 clones in the sample, roughly 72% are singletons; the top ten hold less than 2%. The chain couples TRBV18 to TRBJ2-3; 13 nucleotides agree with TRBD2. The material sequenced was memory CD4+ T cells sorted from blood. Noted subset: CD45RA-negative fraction. This receptor was identified in a woman in her thirties in good health. CDR3 sequence: CASSPLGLAGVGERQYF. The CDR3 bases are TGTGCCAGCTCACCCCTAGGACTAGCGGGAGTAGGAGAACGGCAGTATTTT.